The source of this T cell receptor beta chain is a study of glioma-infiltrating T cells after dendritic cell vaccination. Study-wide background: Patients received autologous tumor lysate-pulsed dendritic cell vaccination between about 2002 and 2013.

The CDR3 spans 15 residues. The germline gives CDR1 SQVTM, CDR2 ANQGSEA. After removal of 1 base from V and 4 bases from J, the junction contained 8 bases not matched to a gene. The primer mix had 60 V beta and 13 J beta primers. Sequenced by immunoSEQ multiplex PCR; TCRdb stores in-frame clones only, minus some. The sample shows about 82,000 clones, roughly 89% of them seen only once. The chain couples TRBV29-1 to TRBJ1-2, with 8 bases fitting TRBD1. Sequences were derived from blood, sampled before dendritic cell vaccination. This TCR was sampled from a human donor with glioblastoma. CDR3 nucleotide sequence: TGCAGCGTTGAAGTCCAGGGGGCCAATCCCTATGGCTACACCTTC. Translation gives CSVEVQGANPYGYTF. Full variable domain (rest looked up from reference TRBV29-1 and TRBJ1-2): SAVISQKPSRDICQRGTSLTIQCQVDSQVTMMFWYRQQPGQSLTLIATANQGSEATYESGFVIDKFPISRPNLTFSTLTVSNMSPEDSSIYLCSVEVQGANPYGYTFGSGTRLTVV.